Sequencing of this T cell receptor (beta chain) was carried out in a study of T cells in Graves' hyperthyroidism and ophthalmopathy. Trimming cost V 2 bases and J 8 bases, with 16 bases left between them. Germline V gene lookup returns CDR1 DFQATT and CDR2 SNEGSKA (reference sequence). The CDR3 spans 14 residues. This clonotype was counted between two and nine times. Its antigen is unidentified. General study findings and limits: Stable hyperthyroidism was separated from ophthalmopathy by a model based on 13 V-J features.

What was amplified from RNA transcripts were TCR beta CDR3 regions. The TCR CDR3 first-round RT-PCR relied on the HTBI primer set. TCRdb independently ran MiXCR on the multiplex PCR reads; one entry per CDR3 protein. The sample has about 380,000 distinct CDR3 sequences, about a fifth seen once. Sequenced: blood. The rearrangement uses TRBV20-1 and TRBJ1-3; no firm D call. This clonotype originated in a man aged 18 to 29 with Graves' ophthalmopathy. CDR3 residues: CSARIRTGVDTIYF. The CDR3 coding sequence is TGCAGTGCTAGAATAAGAACTGGCGTGGACACCATATATTTT.